One and the same sample provided the 26 T cell receptor beta chains below, sequenced in a study of cytomegalovirus exposure and HLA in healthy donors. Vbeta (60) and Jbeta (13) primers were used in the PCR. Method: immunoSEQ multiplex PCR; TCRdb's copy keeps in-frame clones and lacks some. The table shows around 120,000 clones, with 65% to 90% occurring only once. Sequencing was performed on PBMCs. The receptors stem from a man younger than 30 in good health and CMV-seronegative.

The chain has TRBV9 and TRBJ1-4; the D is unclear. The ends were cut back, 0 bases at V and 7 bases at J, with 10 bases in the middle. CDR3 length: 14 residues. Looked up from germline, CDR1 is SGDLS and CDR2 is YYNGEE. CDR3 sequence reads: CASSVENTGEKLFF. The CDR3 DNA is TGTGCCAGCAGCGTAGAGAATACGGGTGAAAAACTGTTTTTT.

The genes are TRBV10-3 and TRBJ1-1, with D maybe TRBD1 (6 bases). Germline CDR1 and CDR2: ENHRY and SYGVKD. The CDR3 covers 16 residues. V shed 5 bases and J shed 2 bases, with 18 bases lying between them. DNA of the CDR3: TGTGCCATCAGTACTGGACAGTATAAGACCAACACTGAAGCTTTCTTT. It encodes CAISTGQYKTNTEAFF.

The chain couples TRBV6-5 to TRBJ1-2, with unresolved D. Germline lookup yields CDR1 MNHEY and CDR2 SVGAGI. Trimming pared 0 bases from V and 6 bases from J, leaving 5 bases between. The CDR3 spans 12 residues. The chain's CDR3 is CASSYSGDGYTF. CDR3 sequence (DNA): TGTGCCAGCAGTTACTCAGGAGATGGCTACACCTTC.

This chain uses TRBV30 with TRBJ2-1; possibly TRBD1 for D (5 bases). V lost 5 bases and J 7 bases, leaving 9 bases between the germline ends. This CDR3 is 11 amino acids long. In germline, CDR1 is GTSNPN, CDR2 SVGIG (reference sequence). This chain's CDR3 is CAWGKGNEQFF. CDR3 nucleotide sequence: TGTGCCTGGGGAAAGGGGAATGAGCAGTTCTTC.

The rearrangement uses TRBV28 and TRBJ1-5; 9 bases align to TRBD1. The V gene end was trimmed by 5 bases and the J gene end by 5 bases; junction bases not matched to a gene: 13. The CDR3 sequence is 17 residues long. Germline V CDR1 and CDR2: MDHEN, SYDVKM. The CDR3 nucleotides read TGTGCCAGCAGTCCCTATTTGGGACAGGGAACCGATCAGCCCCAGCATTTT. Amino acid sequence: CASSPYLGQGTDQPQHF.

This chain connects TRBV15 to TRBJ2-6; D remains unclear. Looked up from germline, CDR1 is LNHNV and CDR2 is YYDKDF (reference sequence). This CDR3 region has 15 residues. V lost 0 bases to trimming and J lost 0 bases, with 3 bases between them. CDR3 amino acids: CATSRDNSGANVLTF. Written as DNA, the CDR3 is TGTGCCACCAGCAGAGACAACTCTGGGGCCAACGTCCTGACTTTC.

The chain joins TRBV11-2 to TRBJ2-1; no clear D gene. V lost 5 bases, J lost 9 bases, and 11 bases lay in between. In germline, CDR1 is SGHAT, CDR2 FQNNGV. This CDR3 has 12 amino acids. CDR3 in amino acids: CASSTLLSEQFF. CDR3 coding DNA: TGTGCCAGCAGCACCCTTCTCAGTGAGCAGTTCTTC.

CDR3 protein: CAISEEPGEKLFF. Here the CDR3 DNA reads TGTGCCATCAGTGAGGAGCCAGGGGAAAAACTGTTTTTT. This chain uses TRBV10-3 with TRBJ1-4; the D gene is possibly TRBD1 (5 bases). The V gene lost 2 bases and the J gene lost 8 bases, with 9 bases spanning the gap. Per the germline V gene, CDR1 is ENHRY and CDR2 is SYGVKD. The CDR3 is 13 amino acids.

This clone was recorded once. The chain is built from TRBV10-3 and TRBJ1-1; D is unclear. This CDR3 is 11 amino acids long. Looked up from germline, CDR1 is ENHRY and CDR2 is SYGVKD. V lost 3 bases to trimming and J lost 10 bases, with 9 bases between them. CDR3 amino acids: CAISDREAAFF. DNA of the CDR3: TGTGCCATCAGTGATCGTGAGGCAGCTTTCTTT.

V gene TRBV7-2 combines with J gene TRBJ1-4; tentatively, D is TRBD1 (6 bases). Trimming removed 9 bases at V and 5 bases at J, with 13 bases between. Germline V lookup: CDR1 SGHTA, CDR2 FQGNSA. The CDR3 loop spans 13 amino acids. The CDR3 region is CASTDRSNEKLFF. CDR3 in DNA: TGTGCCAGTACCGACAGGTCGAATGAAAAACTGTTTTTT.

The chain links TRBV6-1 to TRBJ1-3; TRBD1 might be the D (5 bases). CDR1 is MNHNS and CDR2 is SASEGT in the germline V gene. The V end was cut by 9 bases, the J end by 4 bases, with 16 bases between. The CDR3 spans 14 residues. The CDR3 coding sequence is TGTGCCAGGGACCTGGGGGGAGGAGGAAACACCATATATTTT. Protein: CARDLGGGGNTIYF.

The V gene is TRBV7-9, the J gene TRBJ1-6; D perhaps matches TRBD1 (5 bases). The length of the CDR3 is 14 residues. V dropped 5 bases and J dropped 9 bases, with 14 bases sitting between them. Germline lookup yields CDR1 SEHNR and CDR2 FQNEAQ (reference sequence). The CDR3 sequence is CASSGGDGISPLHF. As DNA, the CDR3 is TGTGCCAGCAGCGGGGGGGATGGGATTTCACCCCTCCACTTT. Full variable domain (rest looked up from reference TRBV7-9 and TRBJ1-6): DTGVSQNPRHKITKRGQNVTFRCDPISEHNRLYWYRQTLGQGPEFLTYFQNEAQLEKSRLLSDRFSAERPKGSFSTLEIQRTEQGDSAMYLCASSGGDGISPLHFGNGTRLTVT.

This chain joins TRBV6-5 and TRBJ1-1; 7 bases match TRBD1. CDR3 size: 15 residues. The trim removed 6 bases at V and 4 bases at J, leaving 11 bases unmatched. Germline V gene sequence: CDR1 MNHEY, CDR2 SVGAGI. The CDR3 sequence: CASSSQTGMGTEAFF. The CDR3 DNA follows: TGTGCCAGCAGCAGCCAGACAGGGATGGGCACTGAAGCTTTCTTT.

The chain recombines TRBV10-2 with TRBJ2-7; 7 bases match TRBD2. This CDR3 has 14 residues. The germline V gene encodes CDR1 WSHSY and CDR2 SAAADI. V was pared by 7 bases and J by 0 bases, with 6 bases of the junction left unmatched. The CDR3 nucleotides are TGCGCCAGCAAGGGACTATCCAGCTCCTACGAGCAGTACTTC. Amino acids: CASKGLSSSYEQYF.

The chain recombines TRBV6-4 with TRBJ2-7; 7 bases map to TRBD2. There are 15 residues in the CDR3. V was pared by 6 bases and J by 5 bases, with 13 bases of the junction left unmatched. Germline V lookup: CDR1 MRHNA, CDR2 SNTAGT. For the CDR3, the DNA is TGTGCCAGCAGCTTCAATCCGGGGGGTGACCACGAGCAGTACTTC. Translating gives CASSFNPGGDHEQYF.

This clone is a singleton in its sample. The rearrangement uses TRBV4-1 and TRBJ2-1; 12 bases map to TRBD2. V was clipped by 3 bases and J by 9 bases; unmatched bases: 15. CDR1 is MGHRA, CDR2 YSYEKL, per germline. The CDR3 loop spans 18 amino acids. CDR3 loop: CASSHVLAGGPRVAEQFF. In nucleotides, the CDR3 is TGCGCCAGCAGCCATGTACTAGCGGGGGGCCCCCGGGTTGCTGAGCAGTTCTTC.

J is TRBJ1-3 and V is TRBV6-5, with 9 bases lining up with TRBD1. Unmatched junction bases numbered 2, after V lost 0 bases and J lost 2 bases. Germline V gene data show CDR1 as MNHEY and CDR2 as SVGAGI. The CDR3 has 16 residues. The CDR3 here is CASSYSRTGAGNTIYF. CDR3 DNA sequence: TGTGCCAGCAGTTACTCCCGGACAGGGGCTGGAAACACCATATATTTT.

V gene TRBV6-6 combines with J gene TRBJ2-1; D ambiguous. V dropped 9 bases and J dropped 5 bases, with 17 bases sitting between them. Germline loops: CDR1 MNHNY, CDR2 SVGAGI (reference sequence). The CDR3 extends over 14 amino acids. CDR3 residues: CASSLAGPNNEQFF. For the CDR3, the DNA is TGTGCCAGTAGCCTTGCCGGCCCTAACAATGAGCAGTTCTTC.

The rearrangement joins TRBV28 to TRBJ1-5; D not certain. V lost 3 bases and J lost 3, with 12 bases in between. The CDR3 is made up of 15 amino acids. Per germline, CDR1 MDHEN and CDR2 SYDVKM. In DNA form, the CDR3 reads TGTGCCAGCAGTTTTGACAATGGTTCCAATCAGCCCCAGCATTTT. Amino acid sequence: CASSFDNGSNQPQHF.

This clone has a single count. This chain joins TRBV7-9 and TRBJ1-2; 10 positions agree with TRBD1. From germline, CDR1 is SEHNR and CDR2 FQNEAQ (reference sequence). This CDR3 is 16 amino acids long. The V segment lost 5 bases and the J segment 1 base; nucleotides outside the gene matches: 7. The CDR3 reads CASSPRDRGNNYGYTF. The DNA for the CDR3 is TGTGCCAGCAGCCCGCGGGACAGGGGCAATAACTATGGCTACACCTTC.

This chain links TRBV7-6 with TRBJ1-2; D not resolved. V lost 4 bases, J lost 8 bases, and 8 bases lay in between. Germline V CDR1 and CDR2: SGHVS, FNYEAQ. The CDR3 spans 11 residues. The chain's CDR3 is CASSSGRGYTF. The CDR3 DNA reads as TGTGCCAGCAGCTCGGGGAGGGGCTACACCTTC.

V is TRBV11-2 and J is TRBJ2-7; TRBD2 is a possible D gene (6 bases). CDR3 length equals 16 residues. Per germline, CDR1 SGHAT and CDR2 FQNNGV. Trimming cost V 4 bases and J 0 bases, with 16 bases left between them. The CDR3 is CASSSNGGKSSYEQYF. CDR3 sequence (DNA): TGTGCCAGCAGCTCCAATGGCGGGAAAAGCTCCTACGAGCAGTACTTC.

V usage is TRBV4-2 and J usage is TRBJ2-7, with 11 positions matching TRBD2. The junction had 9 bases not matched to a gene; V was cut back by 3 bases and J by 2 bases. CDR3 length: 17 amino acids. Germline values: CDR1 LGHNA, CDR2 YNFKEQ. This chain's CDR3 is CASSHPLAGGPTYEQYF. The CDR3, as DNA: TGTGCCAGCAGCCATCCGCTAGCGGGGGGCCCTACCTACGAGCAGTACTTC.

The chain recombines TRBV30 with TRBJ1-1; weak D call: TRBD1 (5 bases). The CDR3 runs to 13 residues. Trimming removed 0 bases from V and 2 bases from J, with 7 bases in between. Germline CDR1 GTSNPN, CDR2 SVGIG (reference sequence). The CDR3 DNA reads TGTGCCTGGAGTGTTGGGGCCAACACTGAAGCTTTCTTT. Amino acid sequence: CAWSVGANTEAFF. The variable domain in full, with the rest retrieved from reference TRBV30 and TRBJ1-1, is SQTIHQWPATLVQPVGSPLSLECTVEGTSNPNLYWYRQAAGRGLQLLFYSVGIGQISSEVPQNLSASRPQDRQFILSSKKLLLSDSGFYLCAWSVGANTEAFFGQGTRLTVV.

The V gene is TRBV5-1, the J gene TRBJ1-1; D uncertain. V was cut by 4 bases and J by 5 bases, with 12 bases left in between. CDR1 SGHRS and CDR2 YFSETQ come from the germline V gene. The CDR3 sequence is 13 residues long. CDR3 DNA: TGCGCCAGCAGCAGGACGGGAAAAACTGAAGCTTTCTTT. Its protein is CASSRTGKTEAFF.

This clone was seen a few times. This chain joins TRBV5-8 and TRBJ1-5, with 9 bases fitting TRBD1. Germline CDR1 reads SGHTS; CDR2 reads YDEGEE. This CDR3 is 18 amino acids long. V lost 0 bases to trimming and J lost 3 bases; unmatched junction nucleotides: 10. DNA for the CDR3: TGTGCCAGCAGCTTGGCCATAGGGACAGGGATCCTCAATCAGCCCCAGCATTTT. This translates into CASSLAIGTGILNQPQHF.